Below are 31 T cell receptor beta chains sequenced from a single sample in a study of beta chain features in type 1 diabetes. cDNA synthesis used the whole RNA isolate, giving expressed TCRB sequences. TCRdb's copy holds only in-frame clones and misses some; the assay was immunoSEQ multiplex PCR. This table holds 970,000 or so clones, 17% found once. Material for sequencing was naive CD4+ T cells from blood. These TCRs come from a woman younger than 30 in good health.

In its sample, this clone was seen a few times. The chain carries TRBV19 and TRBJ2-6; D gene ambiguous. V was pared by 5 bases and J by 1 base, with 3 bases between. The germline V gene encodes CDR1 LNHDA and CDR2 SQIVND (reference sequence). The CDR3 spans 13 residues. This CDR3 reads CASSSSGANVLTF. The DNA of the CDR3 is TGTGCCAGTAGTTCGTCTGGGGCCAACGTCCTGACTTTC.

The rearrangement links TRBV14 to TRBJ2-1; D possibly corresponds to TRBD1 (6 bases). The germline gives CDR1 SGHDN, CDR2 FVKESK. The CDR3 has 14 amino acids. V lost 1 base and J lost 7, with 11 bases in between. This CDR3 reads CASSQGPRGNEQFF. The CDR3 DNA sequence: TGTGCCAGCAGCCAAGGACCAAGGGGGAATGAGCAGTTCTTC.

The rearrangement links TRBV2 to TRBJ2-1; 11 bases are shared with TRBD2. Germline CDR1 is SNHLY and CDR2 is FYNNEI. The CDR3 sequence is 15 residues long. Trimming took 6 bases from V and 5 from J; bases not matched to a gene: 6. The CDR3 bases are TGTGCCAGCAGCCCGGGACTAGCGGAAAACAATGAGCAGTTCTTC. Encoded protein: CASSPGLAENNEQFF.

This clone was detected a few times. The J gene is TRBJ1-3, the V gene TRBV6-6; TRBD1 matches 8 bases. The germline V gene has CDR1 MNHNY and CDR2 SVGAGI (reference sequence). The CDR3 consists of 14 residues. The J segment lost 7 bases and the V segment lost 2 bases, leaving 4 bases of the junction unmatched. The CDR3 DNA follows: TGTGCCAGCAGTTACGGGGGACAGGCCAACACCATATATTTT. Its protein is CASSYGGQANTIYF.

Only a few counts were recorded for this clone. V and J are TRBV28 and TRBJ2-7, with TRBD1 as a possible D gene (5 bases). Germline V CDR1 and CDR2: MDHEN, SYDVKM. The CDR3 sequence is 16 residues long. The V end lost 5 bases, the J end lost 1 base, and 18 bases lay between the germline ends. In DNA form, the CDR3 reads TGTGCCAGCAGTGAGACAGCGAAACGAAGTTCCTACGAGCAGTACTTC. This encodes CASSETAKRSSYEQYF.

This clone was observed a few times. The chain couples TRBV5-4 to TRBJ2-1, with D unresolved. The CDR3 is made up of 14 amino acids. Germline CDR1 is SGHNT and CDR2 is YYREEE (reference sequence). Trimming cost V 4 bases and J 6 bases, with 14 bases left between them. Written as DNA, the CDR3 is TGTGCCAGCAGCCTAGACTGGGGTACCAATGAGCAGTTCTTC. Its protein is CASSLDWGTNEQFF. Drawing the rest from reference TRBV5-4 and TRBJ2-1, the complete variable domain is ETGVTQSPTHLIKTRGQQVTLRCSSQSGHNTVSWYQQALGQGPQFIFQYYREEENGRGNFPPRFSGLQFPNYSSELNVNALELDDSALYLCASSLDWGTNEQFFGPGTRLTVL.

This clone occurred a few times. CDR3 sequence: CASSLDRQQPQHF. In nucleotides, the CDR3 is TGTGCCAGCAGCCTAGATAGACAGCAGCCCCAGCATTTT. This chain connects TRBV7-2 to TRBJ1-5; possible D gene TRBD1, 5 bases. The CDR3 loop spans 13 amino acids. Germline values: CDR1 SGHTA, CDR2 FQGNSA. V was shortened by 5 bases and J by 7 bases, with 12 bases between the two germline ends.

The chain carries TRBV4-2 and TRBJ2-3; 9 bases are a match to TRBD2. Germline V gene data show CDR1 as LGHNA and CDR2 as YNFKEQ. J was trimmed by 6 bases and V by 6 bases; bases with no gene match: 19. This CDR3 has 18 amino acids. CDR3 in DNA: TGTGCCAGCAGTCCATCTCCCCTAGCGGGATCAAGGGGCGATACGCAGTATTTT. Its translation: CASSPSPLAGSRGDTQYF.

This clone appeared once. The chain combines TRBV10-3 with TRBJ2-5; D gene uncertain. CDR1 ENHRY and CDR2 SYGVKD come from the germline V gene. CDR3 length: 11 amino acids. V dropped 0 bases and J dropped 7 bases, with 3 bases sitting between them. CDR3 nucleotide sequence: TGTGCCATCAGTGAGTCTGGGACCCAGTACTTC. Protein product: CAISESGTQYF.

This chain connects TRBV7-9 to TRBJ2-7, with D hard to call. The CDR3 consists of 12 residues. Germline CDR1 is SEHNR and CDR2 is FQNEAQ (reference sequence). Deletions cut 1 base from V and 3 bases from J, with 4 bases between. In nucleotides, the CDR3 is TGTGCCAGCAGCTTAGAGTACTACGAGCAGTACTTC. This encodes CASSLEYYEQYF.

The V call is TRBV6-6, the J call TRBJ2-3; D possibly corresponds to TRBD2 (6 bases). The CDR3 is made up of 15 amino acids. Germline loops: CDR1 MNHNY, CDR2 SVGAGI (reference sequence). V gave up 2 bases and J gave up 4 bases, with 13 bases separating them. Here the CDR3 reads CASSYDLAVPDTQYF. As DNA, the CDR3 is TGTGCCAGCAGTTACGACTTAGCGGTTCCAGATACGCAGTATTTT.

This clone was seen a few times. This chain connects TRBV7-9 to TRBJ1-2, with 8 bases identical to TRBD1. From germline, CDR1 is SEHNR and CDR2 FQNEAQ (reference sequence). Trimming cost V 5 bases and J 8 bases; bases outside gene matches: 16. This CDR3 spans 16 amino acids. CDR3 in amino acids: CASSQADRAKIRGYTF. CDR3 nucleotides: TGTGCCAGCAGCCAAGCGGACAGGGCTAAAATAAGGGGCTACACCTTC.

J is TRBJ2-1 and V is TRBV7-3, with 11 bases lining up with TRBD2. Germline CDR1 is SGHTA and CDR2 is FQGTGA. CDR3 length: 16 amino acids. J lost 6 bases, V lost 5 bases, and 9 bases had no gene match. CDR3 protein: CASSPRLAGRFNEQFF. CDR3 nucleotide sequence: TGTGCCAGCAGCCCGAGACTAGCGGGAAGGTTCAATGAGCAGTTCTTC.

The rearrangement uses TRBV2 and TRBJ2-7; 7 nucleotides match TRBD1. From germline, CDR1 is SNHLY and CDR2 FYNNEI. The CDR3 contains 14 residues. Trimming took 6 bases from V and 0 from J; bases not matched to a gene: 5. The CDR3 reads CASRAGTVSYEQYF. The CDR3 DNA reads as TGTGCCAGCAGGGCCGGGACAGTCTCCTACGAGCAGTACTTC.

This clone was counted only a few times. The gene calls are TRBV18 and TRBJ1-5; no firm D call. The CDR3 sequence is 18 residues long. Trimming stripped 4 bases from V and 2 bases from J, with 21 bases between. Germline CDR1 reads KGHSH; CDR2 reads LQKENI. CDR3 in amino acids: CASSQPGSKTGGNQPQHF. DNA for the CDR3: TGTGCCAGCTCACAGCCGGGATCCAAAACGGGAGGCAATCAGCCCCAGCATTTT.

The chain links TRBV28 to TRBJ2-6, with a weak D call TRBD1 (7 bases). Germline values: CDR1 MDHEN, CDR2 SYDVKM. The CDR3 sequence is 17 residues long. V was trimmed by 3 bases and J by 0 bases, leaving 12 bases between them. For the CDR3, the DNA is TGTGCCAGCAGTTTGGAGGGGGCAGTCTCTGGGGCCAACGTCCTGACTTTC. It is translated as CASSLEGAVSGANVLTF.

The chain is built from TRBV10-3 and TRBJ2-1; the D is unclear. Germline CDR1 is ENHRY and CDR2 is SYGVKD. CDR3 length equals 13 residues. The V end lost 8 bases, the J end lost 3 bases, and 11 bases lay between the germline ends. In nucleotides, the CDR3 is TGTGCCATCCTAGGGTTGGGCTACAATGAGCAGTTCTTC. As protein: CAILGLGYNEQFF.

This chain joins TRBV2 and TRBJ2-7; weak D call: TRBD2 (5 bases). The CDR3 sequence is 13 residues long. Germline V gene lookup returns CDR1 SNHLY and CDR2 FYNNEI. The V end was cut by 10 bases, the J end by 4 bases, with 17 bases between. The CDR3 DNA sequence: TGTGCCACACGAGAGGGTGGTATTTACGAGCAGTACTTC. Encoded protein: CATREGGIYEQYF.

This clone was seen a handful of times. Written as DNA, the CDR3 is TGTGCCAGCAGGCTGACAGGGGGATCTCAGCCCCAGCATTTT. The encoded protein is CASRLTGGSQPQHF. The chain recombines TRBV28 with TRBJ1-5; 9 nucleotides match TRBD1. Per the germline V gene, CDR1 is MDHEN and CDR2 is SYDVKM. CDR3 length equals 14 residues. V was pared by 6 bases and J by 6 bases, with 6 bases of the junction left unmatched.

The table lists this clone with a few counts. The chain employs TRBV19 and TRBJ2-5; a weak D match, TRBD1 (5 bases). From germline, CDR1 is LNHDA and CDR2 SQIVND (reference sequence). This CDR3 region has 15 residues. The ends were cut back, 6 bases at V and 5 bases at J, with 19 bases in the middle. This chain's CDR3 is CASRREGVGGETQYF. The CDR3 DNA follows: TGTGCCAGTAGAAGAGAAGGGGTCGGTGGGGAGACCCAGTACTTC.

This clone was seen a few times. The chain has TRBV5-6 and TRBJ2-1; D is ambiguous. The ends were cut back, 2 bases at V and 8 bases at J, with 5 bases in the middle. Germline V CDR1 and CDR2: SGHDT, YYEEEE. This CDR3 is built from 11 residues. The CDR3 loop is CASSFRHEQFF. The CDR3 DNA is TGTGCCAGCAGCTTCCGTCATGAGCAGTTCTTC.

The chain uses TRBV5-4 and TRBJ2-5, with TRBD2 matching over 11 bases. Germline V gene lookup returns CDR1 SGHNT and CDR2 YYREEE (reference sequence). CDR3 length: 18 amino acids. The trim removed 1 base at V and 0 bases at J, leaving 8 bases unmatched. CDR3 coding DNA: TGTGCCAGCAGCTTGTGGGGGGTGGGACTAGCGGACCAAGAGACCCAGTACTTC. The encoded protein is CASSLWGVGLADQETQYF.

There are a few counts of this clone. The CDR3, as DNA: TGTGCCAGCAGTATGAGGGGGGCTCGCGACAAAAACATTCAGTACTTC. This translates into CASSMRGARDKNIQYF. The chain employs TRBV11-1 and TRBJ2-4, with D perhaps TRBD1 or TRBD2 (6 bases each). Trimming took off 6 bases at V and 3 bases at J, with 18 bases between the two ends. CDR1 SGHAT and CDR2 FQDESV come from the germline V gene (reference sequence). There are 16 residues in the CDR3.

The gene calls are TRBV6-6 and TRBJ2-7, with TRBD1 identical over 12 bases. CDR3 size: 16 residues. Losses at the gene ends were 4 bases for V and 7 bases for J; bases not matched to a gene: 11. The germline CDR1 and CDR2 sequences are MNHNY and SVGAGI (reference sequence). This CDR3 reads CASSLGSGQGAREQYF. CDR3 in DNA: TGTGCCAGCAGTTTAGGTTCGGGACAGGGGGCCAGGGAGCAGTACTTC.

The chain recombines TRBV28 with TRBJ2-7; TRBD1 matches at 7 bases. This CDR3 contains 14 residues. CDR1 is MDHEN, CDR2 SYDVKM, per germline. V lost 6 bases to trimming and J lost 6 bases; unmatched junction nucleotides: 11. The CDR3 coding sequence is TGTGCCAGCAGCCTGCAAGGTACAGGGGTCGAGCAGTACTTC. The encoded protein is CASSLQGTGVEQYF.

This clone has just a few counts. The chain combines TRBV19 with TRBJ2-3; D gene uncertain. V lost 4 bases, J lost 6 bases, and 17 bases lay in between. The germline CDR1 and CDR2 sequences are LNHDA and SQIVND (reference sequence). The CDR3 loop spans 15 amino acids. CDR3 amino acids: CASSTQRSDWDTQYF. The DNA for the CDR3 is TGTGCCAGTAGTACACAGAGGTCTGATTGGGATACGCAGTATTTT.

This clone occurred a few times. This specimen includes other DNA sequences encoding the same CDR3. The chain joins TRBV28 to TRBJ2-2, with 7 nucleotides matching TRBD1. Germline values: CDR1 MDHEN, CDR2 SYDVKM. V shed 3 bases and J 5 bases; nucleotides not matched to a gene: 3. CDR3 length equals 14 residues. This chain's CDR3 is CASSLGQRTGELFF. CDR3 sequence (DNA): TGTGCCAGCAGTTTGGGACAGCGAACCGGGGAGCTGTTTTTT.

The gene calls are TRBV15 and TRBJ2-7, with TRBD2 matching 15 bases. Germline loops: CDR1 LNHNV, CDR2 YYDKDF (reference sequence). The CDR3 runs to 17 residues. V lost 2 bases to trimming and J lost 3 bases; unmatched junction nucleotides: 5. CDR3 residues: CATSRQGLAGGVYEQYF. CDR3 DNA: TGTGCCACCAGCAGACAGGGACTAGCGGGAGGAGTCTACGAGCAGTACTTC.

V and J are TRBV10-3 and TRBJ2-7, with D uncertain. Germline loops: CDR1 ENHRY, CDR2 SYGVKD. V was cut by 7 bases and J by 3 bases, with 13 bases left in between. The CDR3 totals 13 residues. Here the CDR3 DNA reads TGTGCCATCACTCCCCTTAACGGCTACGAGCAGTACTTC. Translating gives CAITPLNGYEQYF.

The chain recombines TRBV6-6 with TRBJ1-1; D is unresolved. This CDR3 contains 15 residues. Per germline, CDR1 MNHNY and CDR2 SVGAGI (reference sequence). The V end was cut by 5 bases, the J end by 0 bases, with 13 bases between. CDR3 protein: CASSAGPGLNTEAFF. For the CDR3, the DNA is TGTGCCAGCAGTGCAGGACCGGGTCTGAACACTGAAGCTTTCTTT.

The V call is TRBV6-5, the J call TRBJ2-7; D gene ambiguous. V was trimmed by 8 bases and J by 3 bases, leaving 14 bases between them. This CDR3 spans 13 amino acids. Germline CDR1 is MNHEY and CDR2 is SVGAGI. This CDR3 is CASGKQRYYEQYF. The CDR3 nucleotides are TGTGCCAGCGGTAAACAAAGATACTACGAGCAGTACTTC.